This T cell receptor beta chain was identified in a study of post-analysis software for immune sequencing data. This clonotype was seen only a few times. Incorporated into the TCR beta cDNA libraries were unique molecular identifiers, which served to reduce PCR and sequencing biases. TCRdb recomputed calls from the PCR reads with MiXCR, one row per CDR3 protein. The sample lists hundreds of thousands of distinct CDR3 sequences; roughly 46% were seen once. The receptor was derived from a girl aged 5-17 years with multiple sclerosis. Sequenced material: blood.

The CDR3 nucleotides are TGTGCTAGTGGTTTCACAGGGTCAGAGACCCAGTACTTC. It is translated as CASGFTGSETQYF. The chain has TRBV12-5 and TRBJ2-5; D possibly corresponds to TRBD1 (6 bases). This CDR3 has 13 residues. The V end was cut by 3 bases, the J end by 4 bases, with 9 bases between. Germline lookup yields CDR1 LGHNT and CDR2 FRNRAP. The full variable domain, with the rest looked up from reference TRBV12-5 and TRBJ2-5, is DARVTQTPRHKVTEMGQEVTMRCQPILGHNTVFWYRQTMMQGLELLAYFRNRAPLDDSGMPKDRFSAEMPDATLATLKIQPSEPRDSAVYFCASGFTGSETQYFGPGTRLLVL.